The TCR beta chain described here comes from a study of CD8 T cells in ankylosing spondylitis. V gave up 3 bases and J gave up 2 bases, with 8 bases separating them. Germline V CDR1 and CDR2: SGHRS, YFSETQ. This CDR3 has 14 amino acids. This clonotype was recorded many times. Its antigen remains unknown. The TCR beta libraries were generated through quantitative 5'-RACE incorporating molecular barcodes. Via MiXCR, TCRdb re-called the 5' RACE reads, giving one row per CDR3 protein. The sample records roughly 180,000 distinct CDR3 sequences, approximately 13% being singletons. Study-wide findings and caveats: Reportedly, disease-linked clones are significantly enriched in ankylosing spondylitis patients' matched synovial fluid. In reactive arthritis synovial fluid and blood, some motif variants had been reported before. Characteristic, it appeared, of ankylosing spondylitis blood was a TCR beta motif of several highly homologous variants.

The chain has TRBV5-1 and TRBJ2-2; D unresolved. This receptor was obtained from a female donor with ankylosing spondylitis or in good health (not recorded which). The material sequenced was blood, either unsorted or a sorted T cell fraction (not recorded which). The CDR3 is CASSYTANTGELFF. The CDR3 coding sequence is TGCGCCAGCAGCTATACAGCAAACACCGGGGAGCTGTTTTTT.